The T cell receptor (beta chain) under discussion was sequenced for a study of identical twins. Template switching added a universal primer binding site, and final cDNA carried unique molecular identifiers. MiXCR, applied by TCRdb to the 5' RACE reads, yields one record per CDR3 protein. This table holds about 1.7 million distinct CDR3 sequences, roughly a third found once. This clonotype came up a few times. Its antigen is not known. The CDR3 contains 15 residues. V gave up 2 bases and J gave up 4 bases, with 13 bases separating them. The germline gives CDR1 MDHEN, CDR2 SYDVKM. Overall study results and limits: Beta out-of-frame sequences showed weaker excess twin sharing. Insertions ran lower in abundant cord blood beta clonotypes, though not in memory repertoires.

The chain combines TRBV28 with TRBJ2-3; D could derive from TRBD1 or TRBD2 (5 bases each). The sequence was collected from a newborn girl in good health. The sequenced material came from cord blood. The CDR3 protein is CASSLGDRSADTQYF. CDR3 bases: TGTGCCAGCAGTTTAGGGGACCGCTCCGCAGATACGCAGTATTTT.